Listed below are T cell receptor beta chains from one sample, sequenced in a study of blood T cell repertoires in COVID-19. Clones were sequenced by immunoSEQ multiplex PCR, and TCRdb holds only the in-frame ones, with some missing. The table has under 300,000 clones, about 86% seen once. Sequenced input: peripheral blood. Source of these receptors: a woman in her twenties or thirties with COVID-19, enrolled during active disease. Both conserved end residues are part of each CDR3. The order of the fields is D gene, V gene, J gene, clone size, CDR3 protein, CDR3 DNA. D genes are given only for firm matches. Size values are once, few and many counts, or a class for expanded clones, and some rows have none.

d_call: -
v_call: TRBV6-6
j_call: TRBJ2-1
clone_size: -
cdr3_aa: CATARQVPNEQFF
cdr3_nt: TGTGCCACCGCCCGGCAGGTCCCCAATGAGCAGTTCTTC

d_call: -
v_call: TRBV6-5
j_call: TRBJ2-6
clone_size: -
cdr3_aa: CASSYSHRGGANVLTF
cdr3_nt: TGTGCCAGCAGTTACTCCCATCGGGGAGGGGCCAACGTCCTGACTTTC

d_call: -
v_call: TRBV4-1
j_call: TRBJ1-2
clone_size: -
cdr3_aa: CASRPEPGLYYGYTF
cdr3_nt: TGCGCCAGCAGACCCGAACCGGGACTGTACTATGGCTACACCTTC

d_call: -
v_call: TRBV6-6
j_call: TRBJ1-1
clone_size: -
cdr3_aa: CASEENRRNTEAFF
cdr3_nt: TGTGCCAGCGAGGAAAACAGGCGGAACACTGAAGCTTTCTTT

d_call: -
v_call: TRBV30
j_call: TRBJ2-5
clone_size: -
cdr3_aa: CAWTGLTAGETQYF
cdr3_nt: TGTGCCTGGACGGGACTTACAGCCGGGGAGACCCAGTACTTC

d_call: -
v_call: TRBV2
j_call: TRBJ2-5
clone_size: once
cdr3_aa: CASSEVVPGGTQYF
cdr3_nt: TGTGCCAGCAGTGAAGTTGTCCCCGGAGGGACCCAGTACTTC

d_call: -
v_call: TRBV5-8
j_call: TRBJ2-7
clone_size: -
cdr3_aa: CASSLGRQVPYEQYF
cdr3_nt: TGTGCCAGCAGCTTGGGACGGCAGGTCCCCTACGAGCAGTACTTC

d_call: TRBD1
v_call: TRBV11-2
j_call: TRBJ1-2
clone_size: -
cdr3_aa: CASSLGTGVLGYGYTF
cdr3_nt: TGTGCCAGCAGCTTAGGGACAGGGGTCCTTGGCTATGGCTACACCTTC

d_call: -
v_call: TRBV11-3
j_call: TRBJ2-7
clone_size: -
cdr3_aa: CASSLTPSYEQYF
cdr3_nt: TGTGCCAGCAGCTTAACACCCTCCTACGAGCAGTACTTC

d_call: TRBD1
v_call: TRBV4-1
j_call: TRBJ2-5
clone_size: -
cdr3_aa: CASSQSTGDETQYF
cdr3_nt: TGCGCCAGCAGCCAATCAACAGGGGATGAGACCCAGTACTTC

d_call: TRBD2
v_call: TRBV5-1
j_call: TRBJ2-7
clone_size: -
cdr3_aa: CASSPLAGDRNEQYF
cdr3_nt: TGCGCCAGCAGCCCGCTAGCGGGGGACCGGAACGAGCAGTACTTC

d_call: TRBD1
v_call: TRBV11-2
j_call: TRBJ2-7
clone_size: -
cdr3_aa: CASSIRQGTHEQYF
cdr3_nt: TGTGCCAGCAGCATCAGACAGGGGACCCACGAGCAGTACTTC

d_call: -
v_call: TRBV7-9
j_call: TRBJ2-5
clone_size: -
cdr3_aa: CASSRRDTFQETQYF
cdr3_nt: TGTGCCAGCAGCCGCCGGGACACTTTTCAAGAGACCCAGTACTTC

d_call: -
v_call: TRBV6-6
j_call: TRBJ1-5
clone_size: -
cdr3_aa: CASSLVLAGGRNQPQHF
cdr3_nt: TGTGCCAGCAGTCTCGTTCTGGCGGGGGGCCGGAATCAGCCCCAGCATTTT

d_call: -
v_call: TRBV4-1
j_call: TRBJ2-1
clone_size: -
cdr3_aa: CASSQDPARRNYNEQFF
cdr3_nt: TGCGCCAGCAGCCAAGATCCCGCCCGGAGGAACTACAATGAGCAGTTCTTC

d_call: -
v_call: TRBV5-6
j_call: TRBJ1-1
clone_size: -
cdr3_aa: CASSQVPGQVTEAFF
cdr3_nt: TGTGCCAGCAGTCAAGTACCGGGACAAGTAACTGAAGCTTTCTTT

d_call: -
v_call: TRBV5-4
j_call: TRBJ2-5
clone_size: -
cdr3_aa: CASSLQTGPQETQYF
cdr3_nt: TGTGCCAGCAGTCTCCAAACAGGACCTCAAGAGACCCAGTACTTC

d_call: -
v_call: TRBV28
j_call: TRBJ1-5
clone_size: once
cdr3_aa: CASDPRDNNQPQHF
cdr3_nt: TGTGCCAGCGACCCCCGGGACAACAATCAGCCCCAGCATTTT

d_call: -
v_call: TRBV5-4
j_call: TRBJ1-6
clone_size: once
cdr3_aa: CASSLDVMSSPLHF
cdr3_nt: TGTGCCAGCAGCTTGGATGTGATGAGTTCACCCCTCCACTTT

d_call: -
v_call: TRBV18
j_call: TRBJ1-5
clone_size: -
cdr3_aa: CASSRQEVRGNQPQHF
cdr3_nt: TGTGCCAGCTCACGGCAGGAGGTGAGGGGCAATCAGCCCCAGCATTTT

d_call: TRBD2
v_call: TRBV6-1
j_call: TRBJ2-5
clone_size: -
cdr3_aa: CASSESGKETQYF
cdr3_nt: TGTGCCAGCAGTGAAAGCGGGAAAGAGACCCAGTACTTC

d_call: -
v_call: TRBV21-1
j_call: TRBJ1-5
clone_size: -
cdr3_aa: CASSGQHCGTNNQPQHF
cdr3_nt: TGTGCCAGCAGCGGGCAACATTGTGGTACGAACAATCAGCCCCAGCATTTT

d_call: -
v_call: TRBV18
j_call: TRBJ1-5
clone_size: -
cdr3_aa: CASSKRIETAGNQPQHF
cdr3_nt: TGTGCCAGCTCCAAAAGAATCGAAACAGCGGGCAATCAGCCCCAGCATTTT

d_call: -
v_call: TRBV6-5
j_call: TRBJ2-3
clone_size: -
cdr3_aa: CASSHFGLGPDTQYF
cdr3_nt: TGTGCCAGCAGCCACTTTGGGTTGGGGCCAGATACGCAGTATTTT

d_call: -
v_call: TRBV11-2
j_call: TRBJ2-1
clone_size: -
cdr3_aa: CASSFRREQFF
cdr3_nt: TGTGCCAGCAGCTTTCGGAGGGAGCAGTTCTTC

d_call: -
v_call: TRBV28
j_call: TRBJ1-5
clone_size: -
cdr3_aa: CASRRGGDQPQHF
cdr3_nt: TGTGCCAGCAGGCGTGGAGGGGACCAGCCCCAGCATTTT

d_call: -
v_call: TRBV27
j_call: TRBJ2-7
clone_size: -
cdr3_aa: CASSFGAFGEQYF
cdr3_nt: TGTGCCAGCAGTTTTGGGGCGTTTGGCGAGCAGTACTTC

d_call: -
v_call: TRBV2
j_call: TRBJ2-7
clone_size: -
cdr3_aa: CASSVNRHIEQYF
cdr3_nt: TGTGCCAGCAGTGTTAACAGGCACATCGAGCAGTACTTC

d_call: -
v_call: TRBV18
j_call: TRBJ1-1
clone_size: -
cdr3_aa: CASSPQSSLGGTEAFF
cdr3_nt: TGTGCCAGCTCACCGCAATCCTCCTTGGGAGGAACTGAAGCTTTCTTT

d_call: TRBD1
v_call: TRBV27
j_call: TRBJ1-5
clone_size: medium-sized
cdr3_aa: CASSDRGPDQPQHF
cdr3_nt: TGTGCCAGCAGTGACAGGGGCCCCGATCAGCCCCAGCATTTT

d_call: TRBD1
v_call: TRBV6-5
j_call: TRBJ1-2
clone_size: -
cdr3_aa: CASTTDRTNYGYTF
cdr3_nt: TGTGCCAGCACTACGGACAGGACTAACTATGGCTACACCTTC

d_call: -
v_call: TRBV19
j_call: TRBJ2-5
clone_size: -
cdr3_aa: CASSMGRVEETQYF
cdr3_nt: TGTGCCAGTAGTATGGGCAGGGTGGAAGAGACCCAGTACTTC

d_call: -
v_call: TRBV11-3
j_call: TRBJ2-5
clone_size: -
cdr3_aa: CASSFRSEETQYF
cdr3_nt: TGTGCCAGCAGCTTCAGGTCCGAGGAGACCCAGTACTTC

d_call: -
v_call: TRBV6-1
j_call: TRBJ1-1
clone_size: -
cdr3_aa: CASSEPVNTEAFF
cdr3_nt: TGTGCCAGCAGTGAACCGGTCAACACTGAAGCTTTCTTT

d_call: -
v_call: TRBV2
j_call: TRBJ1-5
clone_size: -
cdr3_aa: CASSEYLGSNQPQHF
cdr3_nt: TGTGCCAGCAGTGAATACCTGGGCAGCAATCAGCCCCAGCATTTT

d_call: TRBD1
v_call: TRBV2
j_call: TRBJ2-3
clone_size: once
cdr3_aa: CASSPQGGTDTQYF
cdr3_nt: TGTGCCAGCAGTCCCCAGGGGGGCACAGATACGCAGTATTTT

d_call: -
v_call: TRBV28
j_call: TRBJ2-3
clone_size: -
cdr3_aa: CASSLQGHTDTQYF
cdr3_nt: TGTGCCAGCAGTCTTCAGGGGCACACAGATACGCAGTATTTT

d_call: -
v_call: TRBV6-5
j_call: TRBJ1-4
clone_size: -
cdr3_aa: CASSYFRGGEKLFF
cdr3_nt: TGTGCCAGCAGTTACTTTCGGGGGGGTGAAAAACTGTTTTTT

d_call: -
v_call: TRBV19
j_call: TRBJ1-2
clone_size: -
cdr3_aa: CASSWGQQYGYTF
cdr3_nt: TGTGCCAGTAGCTGGGGCCAGCAGTATGGCTACACCTTC